The 8 T cell receptor beta chains in this list originate from one sample, sequenced in a study of OX40 agonist ivuxolimab in advanced cancers. Sequencing used immunoSEQ multiplex PCR; TCRdb keeps in-frame clones, though not all of them. The sample lists some 23,000 clones; roughly 80% were seen once. Source: CD4+ or CD8+ T cells sorted from blood, taken in a trial of the OX40 agonist ivuxolimab. The receptors were sampled from an adult with an advanced solid tumor such as melanoma, head and neck, liver or kidney cancer.

This clone was observed once. This chain connects TRBV30 to TRBJ2-3, with TRBD2 matching 9 bases. The CDR3 is 16 amino acids. V lost 3 bases and J lost 0; bases outside the gene matches: 7. Germline CDR1 and CDR2: GTSNPN and SVGIG (reference sequence). CDR3 amino acids: CAWSDGTSLSTDTQYF. The CDR3 nucleotides read TGTGCCTGGAGCGACGGGACTAGCCTTAGCACAGATACGCAGTATTTT.

The chain is built from TRBV19 and TRBJ1-1, with no clear D. Germline V gene lookup returns CDR1 LNHDA and CDR2 SQIVND (reference sequence). This CDR3 is built from 17 residues. The V end was cut by 6 bases, the J end by 0 bases, with 20 bases between. The CDR3 is CASSQPTYRGMNTEAFF. CDR3 in DNA: TGTGCCAGTAGCCAACCGACGTACCGGGGAATGAACACTGAAGCTTTCTTT.

The chain employs TRBV18 and TRBJ2-5, with D uncertain. CDR3 length: 13 residues. V shed 5 bases and J shed 2 bases, with 9 bases lying between them. In germline, CDR1 is KGHSH, CDR2 LQKENI. CDR3 in DNA: TGTGCCAGCTCAGACGGCCCACAAGAGACCCAGTACTTC. Protein sequence: CASSDGPQETQYF.

The chain has TRBV5-1 and TRBJ1-1; 9 bases fit TRBD1. The V gene's germline CDR1 is SGHRS and CDR2 YFSETQ. The CDR3 spans 15 residues. With V trimmed by 2 bases and J by 1 base, 3 bases remained unmatched. This CDR3 is CASSLTQGANTEAFF. The CDR3 nucleotides are TGCGCCAGCAGCTTAACACAGGGGGCGAACACTGAAGCTTTCTTT.

This clone was counted only a few times. The gene calls are TRBV4-1 and TRBJ2-3, with TRBD2 matching over 11 bases. V lost 4 bases and J lost 2; bases outside the gene matches: 14. Germline CDR1 and CDR2: MGHRA and YSYEKL. The CDR3 is 19 amino acids. The CDR3 loop is CASSRPTSGELDPTDTQYF. In DNA, the CDR3 is TGCGCCAGCAGCCGCCCGACTAGCGGGGAATTAGATCCCACAGATACGCAGTATTTT.

This sequence joins TRBV5-6 and TRBJ1-5, with D hard to call. Per germline, CDR1 SGHDT and CDR2 YYEEEE. Trimming shortened V by 4 bases and J by 0 bases, and 8 bases separated the two germline ends. This CDR3 comprises 14 residues. CDR3 in amino acids: CASSGQDSNQPQHF. The DNA for the CDR3 is TGTGCCAGCAGCGGCCAGGATAGCAATCAGCCCCAGCATTTT.

The chain has TRBV5-8 and TRBJ2-3; TRBD2 might be the D (6 bases). The V end lost 1 base, the J end lost 3 bases, and 9 bases lay between the germline ends. CDR1 and CDR2 (germline): SGHTS, YDEGEE. This CDR3 is built from 14 residues. CDR3 nucleotides: TGTGCCAGCAGCTTGTATGGGGGGACAGATACGCAGTATTTT. Translated, it gives CASSLYGGTDTQYF.

This clone was picked up one time. The J gene is TRBJ1-1, the V gene TRBV29-1; 10 bases fit TRBD1. Germline CDR1 is SQVTM and CDR2 is ANQGSEA. V was pared by 4 bases and J by 3 bases, with 5 bases of the junction left unmatched. The CDR3 covers 14 residues. This CDR3 is CSVGGTGAYTEAFF. DNA of the CDR3: TGCAGCGTTGGTGGGACAGGGGCCTACACTGAAGCTTTCTTT.